The source of this T cell receptor (beta chain) is a study of identical twins (dated by TCRdb to the mid-2010s). Turning to the overall study: TCR alpha and beta repertoires from monozygotic twins, unrelated adults of various ages and cord blood were deep-sequenced to test whether fetal clonotypes persist. Replicate twin experiments were performed at different times using different library preparation protocols to rule out contamination.

Library preparation used 5' RACE. The listed sequencing device is Illumina HiSeq 2000. A universal primer binding site was added through template switching, and the final cDNA carried a unique molecular identifier so that TCR cDNA molecules could be counted accurately. Specific primers in the conserved constant-segment region were used to synthesize first-strand cDNA for TCR alpha and beta chains. Each cDNA library was double barcoded, with a SMART-Mk sample barcode plus Illumina barcodes, to control for contamination. TruSeq adapter sequences, together with Illumina sample barcodes, were added in two successive PCR steps. The TCR alpha and beta cDNA libraries were sequenced on the Illumina HiSeq platform using custom primers. The authors' pipeline ran thus. Unique molecular identifiers were extracted from raw reads with MiGEC, and CDR3 positions were determined with MiXCR. Recombination models were inferred per individual with the repgenHMM and IGoR tools using an EM algorithm. The tcR package in R was used for shared clonotype analysis, with sharing normalized by the product of cloneset sizes. To study raw recombination free of thymic and clonal selection effects, out-of-frame nonproductive sequences were analyzed. Using fastp at Q25 and MiXCR, TCRdb reprocessed the public reads and kept productive beta chains. Under each unique CDR3 protein, matching rows form one entry showing the most common genes and DNA. The V and J calls and clone size come from TCRdb's table, not from the authors' own analysis. Here the sample has approximately 300,000 distinct CDR3 sequences; 8% to 9.5% occur a single time. Around 7.1% of the sample is taken by the ten largest.

In the germline V gene, CDR1 corresponds to MNHNS and CDR2 to SASEGT. The CDR3, from cysteine to phenylalanine, totals 14 residues. Just CDR3 DNA is preserved here, 42 bases in frame from base 1. V is cut back by 6 bases and J by 3 bases, with 3 bases in the junction unmatched. In regard to this clonotype: What antigen it recognizes has not been identified. Nothing much larger sits one base from this clone, and base qualities are not available.

Overall study results and their limits: Abundant cord blood beta clonotypes had fewer insertions, young adult naive repertoires showed a similar but weaker trend, and memory repertoires showed no such trend. Out-of-frame TCR alpha sharing in monozygotic twins was systematically underestimated by recombination models, whereas sharing between unrelated individuals was in agreement with the recombination models. Zero-insertion analyses could be partly confounded by invariant T cells such as MAIT and iNKT, though diverse VJ usage argued against such confounding for most clonotypes. The excess sharing between twins in beta out-of-frame sequences was weaker because fewer shared sequences reduced the signal-to-noise ratio. Because the same donors could not be followed over many years, the conclusions relied on cross-sectional statistical analysis. Compared with coincidental sharing between unrelated individuals, out-of-frame TCR alpha sequences shared between twins had an excess of sequences with low generation probability.

All donors were healthy Caucasians. Three pairs of female monozygotic twins, all aged about 18 to 30 years, made up the twin cohort. Positive isolation kits from Invitrogen were used to isolate CD4+ and CD8+ T cell populations. These same data were also listed under a study on yellow fever vaccine responses in identical twins. The second study reports: According to the authors, in identical twins the way T cells responded to vaccination appeared partly convergent and partly personalized. The study precisely tracked vaccine-responding T cell clones in identical twins.

The sample was CD8+ T cells sorted from blood. Recombination connected TRBV6-1 to TRBJ2-7; TRBD2 lines up with 12 middle nucleotides. The sequence was collected from a woman between 18 and 30 years old in good health. The CDR3: CASRPLAGGYEQYF. DNA sequence: TGTGCCAGCAGACCACTAGCGGGAGGCTACGAGCAGTACTTC.